Below, 9 T cell receptor beta chains from the same sample are listed, as sequenced in a study of cytomegalovirus exposure and HLA in healthy donors. 60 Vbeta and 13 Jbeta primers were used in PCR. Clones were sequenced by immunoSEQ multiplex PCR, and TCRdb holds only the in-frame ones, with some missing. The table records 150,000 to 200,000 clones, almost 85% of them present only once. The sample comprised PBMCs. These receptors all stem from a boy aged 2 to 9 in good health and CMV-seronegative.

The chain joins TRBV29-1 to TRBJ1-1, with D tentatively TRBD1 (5 bases). Germline values: CDR1 SQVTM, CDR2 ANQGSEA. Deletions cut 5 bases from V and 11 bases from J, with 21 bases between. The CDR3 consists of 13 residues. DNA for the CDR3: TGCAGCGTTACCGGGGGTACTGTCATGAAGGCTTTCTTT. Its protein product is CSVTGGTVMKAFF. Full variable domain (remainder filled in from reference TRBV29-1 and TRBJ1-1): SAVISQKPSRDICQRGTSLTIQCQVDSQVTMMFWYRQQPGQSLTLIATANQGSEATYESGFVIDKFPISRPNLTFSTLTVSNMSPEDSSIYLCSVTGGTVMKAFFGQGTRLTVV.

The chain carries TRBV5-4 and TRBJ2-1, with TRBD2 matching over 8 bases. V lost 5 bases and J lost 6; bases outside the gene matches: 4. CDR1 SGHNT and CDR2 YYREEE come from the germline V gene (reference sequence). CDR3 size: 13 residues. The CDR3 reads CASSFSGINEQFF. The CDR3 coding sequence is TGTGCCAGCAGTTTTAGCGGGATCAATGAGCAGTTCTTC.

This chain connects TRBV19 to TRBJ2-5; D is unresolved. Germline loops: CDR1 LNHDA, CDR2 SQIVND (reference sequence). Trimming took off 4 bases at V and 5 bases at J, with 11 bases between the two ends. This CDR3 is 13 amino acids long. The CDR3 DNA is TGTGCCAGTAGTAGGAACGTCGGGGAGACCCAGTACTTC. This translates into CASSRNVGETQYF. Supplemented by reference TRBV19 and TRBJ2-5, the full variable domain reads DGGITQSPKYLFRKEGQNVTLSCEQNLNHDAMYWYRQDPGQGLRLIYYSQIVNDFQKGDIAEGYSVSREKKESFPLTVTSAQKNPTAFYLCASSRNVGETQYFGPGTRLLVL.

The J gene is TRBJ2-3, the V gene TRBV15, with TRBD1 as a possible D gene (6 bases). The CDR3 length is 14 residues. Between the trimmed V and J ends, which lost 4 bases and 0 bases, there was a span of 8 bases. From germline, CDR1 is LNHNV and CDR2 YYDKDF (reference sequence). CDR3 DNA: TGTGCCACCAGCAAAGGACAGAGCACAGATACGCAGTATTTT. Its protein is CATSKGQSTDTQYF.

The genes are TRBV2 and TRBJ1-3; D remains ambiguous. Looked up from germline, CDR1 is SNHLY and CDR2 is FYNNEI. The CDR3 extends over 12 amino acids. Trimming removed 6 bases at V and 4 bases at J, with 7 bases between. The CDR3 loop reads CASRQSGNTIYF. The CDR3 bases are TGTGCCAGCAGGCAGTCCGGAAACACCATATATTTT. Based on the CDR3 plus reference TRBV2 and TRBJ1-3, the full variable domain is EPEVTQTPSHQVTQMGQEVILRCVPISNHLYFYWYRQILGQKVEFLVSFYNNEISEKSEIFDDQFSVERPDGSNFTLKIRSTKLEDSAMYFCASRQSGNTIYFGEGSWLTVV.

V gene TRBV2 combines with J gene TRBJ2-1; 7 nucleotides line up with TRBD2. The CDR3 runs 18 residues. V lost 6 bases, J lost 0 bases, and 14 bases stayed unmatched. Germline-derived CDR1 and CDR2 are SNHLY and FYNNEI. The CDR3 loop is CASRSAAAAGSSYNEQFF. CDR3 in DNA: TGTGCCAGCAGATCCGCGGCCGCAGCGGGGAGCTCCTACAATGAGCAGTTCTTC.

This clone occurred a few times. V is TRBV27 and J is TRBJ1-1; 9 nucleotides line up with TRBD1. Per the germline V gene, CDR1 is MNHEY and CDR2 is SMNVEV (reference sequence). This CDR3 contains 17 residues. V was clipped by 4 bases and J by 0 bases; unmatched bases: 9. CDR3 nucleotide sequence: TGTGCCAGCAGTTCACAGGGGGCATGGGCCGTGAACACTGAAGCTTTCTTT. Its protein product is CASSSQGAWAVNTEAFF.

CDR3 coding DNA: TGCAGCGTTGAAGGGGCAGCTGGGGCCAACGTCCTGACTTTC. Translating it yields CSVEGAAGANVLTF. The chain couples TRBV29-1 to TRBJ2-6, with D hard to call. Trimming left V 1 base short and J 2 bases short, with 6 bases between. This CDR3 is 14 amino acids long. CDR1 is SQVTM, CDR2 ANQGSEA, per germline.

V and J are TRBV10-3 and TRBJ2-6; possibly TRBD1 for D (5 bases). CDR1 ENHRY and CDR2 SYGVKD come from the germline V gene. Deletions cut 10 bases from V and 0 bases from J, with 19 bases between. This CDR3 is built from 17 residues. The chain's CDR3 is CATGVRAAFSGANVLTF. CDR3 DNA sequence: TGTGCCACCGGCGTCAGGGCCGCCTTCTCTGGGGCCAACGTCCTGACTTTC.